The T cell receptor (beta chain) described here comes from a study of T cells in Graves' hyperthyroidism and ophthalmopathy. The CDR3 contains 15 residues. Trimming removed 2 bases from V and 3 bases from J; junction bases left unmatched: 5. Germline lookup yields CDR1 SGHVT and CDR2 SQSDAQ. Regarding this clonotype: Its antigen is as yet unknown.

General study points: In blood, most of the thyroid clonotypes expanded above 0.001 were also present. Model-based prediction identified ophthalmopathy a median approximately 6 months prior to its onset.

Researchers took RNA transcripts and amplified the TCR beta CDR3 regions from them. A first-round RT-PCR of the TCR CDR3 used the HTBI primer set. A single record per CDR3 protein comes from TCRdb applying MiXCR to the multiplex PCR reads. The sample carries roughly 580,000 distinct CDR3 sequences, about half recorded once. Source material: peripheral blood or thyroid tissue (not recorded which). V gene TRBV7-4 combines with J gene TRBJ2-7, with 9 bases identical to TRBD2. The origin of this receptor is a woman between 18 and 30 years old with Graves' hyperthyroidism. The CDR3 here is CASSLLGTSSYEQYF. CDR3 DNA sequence: TGTGCCAGCAGCTTACTCGGGACTAGCAGCTACGAGCAGTACTTC.